The subject of this entry is one T cell receptor beta chain. Its antigen is still unknown. This entry is derived from a study of cytomegalovirus exposure and HLA in healthy donors. For the study at large: Counted in an early data release were about 85 million unique TCRs from HLA-typed donors. The study's findings and limits: It has been reported that TCR beta sequences accurately predicted the HLA-A and HLA-B alleles of most subjects. The authors excluded some V segments, including TRBV6-2 and TRBV6-3, as indistinguishable.

PCR was performed using 60 Vbeta and 13 Jbeta primers. The protocol was immunoSEQ multiplex PCR, while the TCRdb copy is restricted to in-frame clones and leaves out a portion. The repertoire consists of more than 100,000 clones, with about 79% occurring once and the leading ten covering less than 2%. CDR3 length: 17 residues. The sequencing sample was made of PBMCs. The TCR originated in a female donor in good health and CMV-seropositive. The J gene is TRBJ2-3, the V gene TRBV21-1; no DNA check was done on the table's D call, TRBD2. TRBV21-1 is designated a pseudogene. CDR3 sequence: CASSKEVAERVLDTQYF. The CDR3 nucleotides are TGTGCCAGCAGCAAAGAGGTAGCGGAGAGGGTCCTAGATACGCAGTATTTT.